This paragraph covers one T cell receptor (beta chain) sequence. These data come from a study of blood T cell repertoires in COVID-19. The CDR3 runs to 18 residues. Germline-derived CDR1 and CDR2 are ENHRY and SYGVKD. V dropped 0 bases and J dropped 4 bases, with 21 bases sitting between them. Some clones are missing from TCRdb's copy, which holds only in-frame ones; the method was immunoSEQ multiplex PCR. This sample has some 300,000 clones, with more than 75% found just once. This rearrangement joins TRBV10-3 to TRBJ1-2; D remains unclear. This receptor was identified in a woman aged 30 to 39 who had recovered from COVID-19. Sequences were obtained from PBMCs or T cells enriched from blood (not recorded which). Written as DNA, the CDR3 is TGTGCCATCAGTGAGTCGGGTTTGGTTCCGGGGAAGGGCTATGGCTACACCTTC. It codes for CAISESGLVPGKGYGYTF.